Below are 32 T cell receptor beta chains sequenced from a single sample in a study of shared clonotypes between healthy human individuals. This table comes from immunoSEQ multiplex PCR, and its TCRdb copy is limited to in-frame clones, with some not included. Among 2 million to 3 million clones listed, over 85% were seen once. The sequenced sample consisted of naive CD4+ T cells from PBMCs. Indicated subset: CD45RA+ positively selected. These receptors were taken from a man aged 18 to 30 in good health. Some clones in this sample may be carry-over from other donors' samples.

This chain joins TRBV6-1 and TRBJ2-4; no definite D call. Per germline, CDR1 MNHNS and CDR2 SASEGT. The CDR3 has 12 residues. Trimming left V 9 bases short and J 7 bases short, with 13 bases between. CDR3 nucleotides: TGTGCCAGACCATTGAACTTGAACATTCAGTACTTC. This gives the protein CARPLNLNIQYF.

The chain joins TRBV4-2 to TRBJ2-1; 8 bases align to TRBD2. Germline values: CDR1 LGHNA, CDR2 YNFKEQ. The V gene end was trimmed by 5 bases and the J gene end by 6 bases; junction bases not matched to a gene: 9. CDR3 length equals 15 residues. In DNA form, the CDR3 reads TGTGCCAGCAGCGAGGGGGTAGCGGGGCCCAATGAGCAGTTCTTC. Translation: CASSEGVAGPNEQFF.

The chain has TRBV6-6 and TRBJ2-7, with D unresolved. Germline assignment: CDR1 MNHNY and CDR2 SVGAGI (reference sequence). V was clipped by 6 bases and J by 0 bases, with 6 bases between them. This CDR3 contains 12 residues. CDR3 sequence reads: CASSSPSYEQYF. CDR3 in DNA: TGTGCCAGCAGCTCGCCCTCCTACGAGCAGTACTTC.

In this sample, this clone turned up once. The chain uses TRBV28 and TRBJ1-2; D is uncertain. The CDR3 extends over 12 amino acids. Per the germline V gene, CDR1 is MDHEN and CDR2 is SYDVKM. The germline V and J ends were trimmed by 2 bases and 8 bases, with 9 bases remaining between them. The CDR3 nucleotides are TGTGCCAGCAGTTTAAGTCGGTTCGGCTACACCTTC. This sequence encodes CASSLSRFGYTF.

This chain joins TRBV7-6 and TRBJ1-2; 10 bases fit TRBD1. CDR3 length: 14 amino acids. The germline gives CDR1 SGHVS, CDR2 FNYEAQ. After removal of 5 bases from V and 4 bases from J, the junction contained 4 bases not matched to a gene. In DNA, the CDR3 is TGTGCCAGCAGCCAAGGGACAGGGGTCTATGGCTACACCTTC. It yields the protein CASSQGTGVYGYTF. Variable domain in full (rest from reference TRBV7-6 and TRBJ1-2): GAGVSQSPRYKVTKRGQDVALRCDPISGHVSLYWYRQALGQGPEFLTYFNYEAQQDKSGLPNDRFSAERPEGSISTLTIQRTEQRDSAMYRCASSQGTGVYGYTFGSGTRLTVV.

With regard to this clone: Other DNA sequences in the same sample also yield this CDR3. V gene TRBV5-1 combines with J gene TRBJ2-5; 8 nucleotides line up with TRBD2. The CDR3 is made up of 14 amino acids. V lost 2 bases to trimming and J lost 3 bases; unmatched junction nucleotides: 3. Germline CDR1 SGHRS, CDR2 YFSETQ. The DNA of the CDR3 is TGCGCCAGCAGCTTAAGCGGGGGAAAAGAGACCCAGTACTTC. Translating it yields CASSLSGGKETQYF.

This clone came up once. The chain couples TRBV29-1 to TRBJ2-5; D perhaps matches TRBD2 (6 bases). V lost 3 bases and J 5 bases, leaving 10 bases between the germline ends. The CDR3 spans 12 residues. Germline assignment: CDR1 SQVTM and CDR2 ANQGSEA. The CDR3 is CSVDEGRETQYF. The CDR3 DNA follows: TGCAGCGTTGACGAGGGGAGGGAGACCCAGTACTTC.

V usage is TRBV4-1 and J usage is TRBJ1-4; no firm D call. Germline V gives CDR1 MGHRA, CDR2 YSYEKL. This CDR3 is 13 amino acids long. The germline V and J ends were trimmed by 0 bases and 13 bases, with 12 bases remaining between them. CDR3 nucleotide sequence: TGCGCCAGCAGCCAAGAACAGCCATATGGACTGTTTTTT. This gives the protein CASSQEQPYGLFF.

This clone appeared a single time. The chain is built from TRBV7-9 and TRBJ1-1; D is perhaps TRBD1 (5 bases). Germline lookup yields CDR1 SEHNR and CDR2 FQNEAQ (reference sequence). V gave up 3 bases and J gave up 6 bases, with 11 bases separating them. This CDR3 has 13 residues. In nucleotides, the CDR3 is TGTGCCAGCAGCTTTGGGGGTGTCCCTGAAGCTTTCTTT. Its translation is CASSFGGVPEAFF.

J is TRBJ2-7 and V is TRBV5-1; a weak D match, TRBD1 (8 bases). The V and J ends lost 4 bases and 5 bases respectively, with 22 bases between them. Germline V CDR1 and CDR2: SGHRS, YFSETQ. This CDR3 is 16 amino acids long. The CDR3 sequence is CASSKGDRGGVHEQYF. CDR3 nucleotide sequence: TGCGCCAGCAGCAAGGGAGACAGGGGAGGGGTCCACGAGCAGTACTTC.

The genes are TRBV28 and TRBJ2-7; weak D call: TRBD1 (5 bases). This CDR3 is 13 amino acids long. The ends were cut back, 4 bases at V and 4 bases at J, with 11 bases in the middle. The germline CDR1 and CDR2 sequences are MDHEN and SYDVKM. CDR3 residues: CASSSRERYEQYF. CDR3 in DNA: TGTGCCAGCAGTTCCAGGGAACGTTACGAGCAGTACTTC.

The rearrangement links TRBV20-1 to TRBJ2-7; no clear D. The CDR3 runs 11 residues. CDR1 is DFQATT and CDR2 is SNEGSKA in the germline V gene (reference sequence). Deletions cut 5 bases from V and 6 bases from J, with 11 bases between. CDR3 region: CSALSRSEQYF. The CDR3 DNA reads TGCAGTGCTCTATCCAGGTCCGAGCAGTACTTC.

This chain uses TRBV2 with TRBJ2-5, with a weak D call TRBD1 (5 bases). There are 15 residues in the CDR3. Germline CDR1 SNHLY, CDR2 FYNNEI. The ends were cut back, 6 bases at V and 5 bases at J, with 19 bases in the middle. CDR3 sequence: CASSPRTPMGETQYF. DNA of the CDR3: TGTGCCAGCAGCCCAAGGACACCGATGGGGGAGACCCAGTACTTC.

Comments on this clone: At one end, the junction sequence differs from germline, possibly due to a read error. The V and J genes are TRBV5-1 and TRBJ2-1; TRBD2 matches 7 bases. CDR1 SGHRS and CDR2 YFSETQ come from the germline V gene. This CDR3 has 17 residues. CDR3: CTSSASLGRESYNEQFF. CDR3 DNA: TGCACCAGCAGCGCCAGCTTGGGGCGGGAGTCCTACAATGAGCAGTTCTTC.

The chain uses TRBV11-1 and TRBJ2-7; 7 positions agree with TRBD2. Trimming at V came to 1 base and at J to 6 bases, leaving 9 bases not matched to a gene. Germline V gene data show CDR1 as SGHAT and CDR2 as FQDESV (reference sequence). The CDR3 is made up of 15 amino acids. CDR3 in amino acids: CASSLGLGGSTEQYF. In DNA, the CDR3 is TGTGCCAGCAGCTTAGGGTTGGGAGGGAGCACCGAGCAGTACTTC.

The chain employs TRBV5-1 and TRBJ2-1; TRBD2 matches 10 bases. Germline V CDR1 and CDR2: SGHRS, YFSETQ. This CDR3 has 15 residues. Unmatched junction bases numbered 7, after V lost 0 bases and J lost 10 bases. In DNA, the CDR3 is TGCGCCAGCAGCTTGGAGCTAGCGGGAGCGGCGGAGCAGTTCTTC. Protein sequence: CASSLELAGAAEQFF.

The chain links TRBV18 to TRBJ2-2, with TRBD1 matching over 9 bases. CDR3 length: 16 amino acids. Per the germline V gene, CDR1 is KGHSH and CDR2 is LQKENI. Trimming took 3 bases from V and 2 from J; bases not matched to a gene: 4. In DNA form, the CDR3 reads TGTGCCAGCTCACCCCTGGGACAGGGTAACACCGGGGAGCTGTTTTTT. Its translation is CASSPLGQGNTGELFF.

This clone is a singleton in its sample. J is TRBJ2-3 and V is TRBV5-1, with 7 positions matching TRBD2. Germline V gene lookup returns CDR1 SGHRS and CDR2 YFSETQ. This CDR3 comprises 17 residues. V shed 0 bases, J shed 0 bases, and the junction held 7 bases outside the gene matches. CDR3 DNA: TGCGCCAGCAGCTTGGGCCTAGCGGCAATCAGCACAGATACGCAGTATTTT. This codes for CASSLGLAAISTDTQYF.

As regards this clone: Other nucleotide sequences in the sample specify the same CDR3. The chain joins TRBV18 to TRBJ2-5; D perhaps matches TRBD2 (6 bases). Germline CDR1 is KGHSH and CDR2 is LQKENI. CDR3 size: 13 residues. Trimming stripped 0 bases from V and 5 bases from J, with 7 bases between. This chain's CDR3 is CASSPPGRETQYF. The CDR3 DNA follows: TGTGCCAGCTCACCACCAGGGAGGGAGACCCAGTACTTC.

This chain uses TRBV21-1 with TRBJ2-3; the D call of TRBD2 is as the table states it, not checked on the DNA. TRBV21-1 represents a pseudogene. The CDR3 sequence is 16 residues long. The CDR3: CASSKISTKVTDTQYF. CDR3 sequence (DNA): TGTGCCAGCAGCAAAATTTCCACTAAAGTCACAGATACGCAGTATTTT.

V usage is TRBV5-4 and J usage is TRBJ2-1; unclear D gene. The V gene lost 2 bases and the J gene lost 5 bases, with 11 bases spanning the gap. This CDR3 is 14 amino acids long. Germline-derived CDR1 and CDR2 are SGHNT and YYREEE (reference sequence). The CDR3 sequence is CASSFRTGHNEQFF. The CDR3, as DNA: TGTGCCAGCAGCTTCAGGACCGGGCACAATGAGCAGTTCTTC. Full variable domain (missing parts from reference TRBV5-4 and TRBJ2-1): ETGVTQSPTHLIKTRGQQVTLRCSSQSGHNTVSWYQQALGQGPQFIFQYYREEENGRGNFPPRFSGLQFPNYSSELNVNALELDDSALYLCASSFRTGHNEQFFGPGTRLTVL.

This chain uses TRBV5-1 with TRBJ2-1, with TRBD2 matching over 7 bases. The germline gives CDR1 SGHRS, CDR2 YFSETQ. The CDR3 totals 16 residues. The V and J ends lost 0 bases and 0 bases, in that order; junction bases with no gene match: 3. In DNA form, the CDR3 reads TGCGCCAGCAGCTTGGGCGGGAGCCTCTCCTACAATGAGCAGTTCTTC. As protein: CASSLGGSLSYNEQFF. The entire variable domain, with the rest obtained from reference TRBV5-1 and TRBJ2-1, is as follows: KAGVTQTPRYLIKTRGQQVTLSCSPISGHRSVSWYQQTPGQGLQFLFEYFSETQRNKGNFPGRFSGRQFSNSRSEMNVSTLELGDSALYLCASSLGGSLSYNEQFFGPGTRLTVL.

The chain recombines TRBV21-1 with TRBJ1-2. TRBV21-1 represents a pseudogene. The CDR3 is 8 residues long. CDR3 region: CASDGYTF. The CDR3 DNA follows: TGTGCCAGCGATGGCTACACCTTC.

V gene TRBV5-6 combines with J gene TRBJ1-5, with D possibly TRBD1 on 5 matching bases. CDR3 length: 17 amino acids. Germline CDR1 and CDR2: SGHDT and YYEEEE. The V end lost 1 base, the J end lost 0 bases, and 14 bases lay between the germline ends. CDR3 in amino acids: CASSLSRGTDSNQPQHF. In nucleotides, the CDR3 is TGTGCCAGCAGCTTGAGCCGAGGGACGGATAGCAATCAGCCCCAGCATTTT. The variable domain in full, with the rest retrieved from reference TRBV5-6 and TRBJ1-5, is DAGVTQSPTHLIKTRGQQVTLRCSPKSGHDTVSWYQQALGQGPQFIFQYYEEEERQRGNFPDRFSGHQFPNYSSELNVNALLLGDSALYLCASSLSRGTDSNQPQHFGDGTRLSIL.

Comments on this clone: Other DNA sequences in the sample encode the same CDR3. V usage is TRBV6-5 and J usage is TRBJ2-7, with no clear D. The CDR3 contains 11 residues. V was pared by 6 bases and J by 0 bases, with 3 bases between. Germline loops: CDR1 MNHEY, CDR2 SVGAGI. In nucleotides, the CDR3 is TGTGCCAGCAGGACCTCCTACGAGCAGTACTTC. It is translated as CASRTSYEQYF.

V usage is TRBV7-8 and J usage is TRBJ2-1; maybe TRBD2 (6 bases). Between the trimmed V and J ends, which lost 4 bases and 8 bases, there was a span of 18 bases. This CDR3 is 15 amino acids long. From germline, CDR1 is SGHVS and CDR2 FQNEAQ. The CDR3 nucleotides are TGTGCCAGCAGCTGGAGCGTCCACGGGGGAGATGAGCAGTTCTTC. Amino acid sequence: CASSWSVHGGDEQFF.

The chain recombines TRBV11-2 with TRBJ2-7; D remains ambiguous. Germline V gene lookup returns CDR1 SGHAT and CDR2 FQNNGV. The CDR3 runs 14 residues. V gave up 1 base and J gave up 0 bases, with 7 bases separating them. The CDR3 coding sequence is TGTGCCAGCAGCTTAGCGGTAGGCTCCTACGAGCAGTACTTC. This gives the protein CASSLAVGSYEQYF.

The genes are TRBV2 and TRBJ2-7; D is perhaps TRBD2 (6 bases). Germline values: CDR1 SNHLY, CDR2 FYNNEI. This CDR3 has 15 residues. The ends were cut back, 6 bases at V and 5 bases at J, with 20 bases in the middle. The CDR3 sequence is CASRATSLAINEQYF. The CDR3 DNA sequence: TGTGCCAGCAGAGCCACTAGCCTCGCCATTAACGAGCAGTACTTC.

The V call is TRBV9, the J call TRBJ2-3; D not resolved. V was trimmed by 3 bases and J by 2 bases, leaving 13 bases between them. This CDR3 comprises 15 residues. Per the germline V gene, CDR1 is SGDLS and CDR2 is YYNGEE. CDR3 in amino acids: CASSAYHDATDTQYF. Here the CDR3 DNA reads TGTGCCAGCAGCGCCTACCACGATGCCACAGATACGCAGTATTTT.

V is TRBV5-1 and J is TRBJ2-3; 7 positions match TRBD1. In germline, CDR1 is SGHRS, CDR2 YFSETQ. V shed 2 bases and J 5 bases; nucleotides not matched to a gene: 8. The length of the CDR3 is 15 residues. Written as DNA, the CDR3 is TGCGCCAGCAGCTTCACAGGGGAGACGGGAGATACGCAGTATTTT. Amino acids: CASSFTGETGDTQYF.

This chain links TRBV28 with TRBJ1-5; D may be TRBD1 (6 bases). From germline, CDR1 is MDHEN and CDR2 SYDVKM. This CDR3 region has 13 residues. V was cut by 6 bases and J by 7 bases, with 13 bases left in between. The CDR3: CASRVDSTQPQHF. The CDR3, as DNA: TGTGCCAGCAGGGTGGACAGTACCCAGCCCCAGCATTTT. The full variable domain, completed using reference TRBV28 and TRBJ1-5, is DVKVTQSSRYLVKRTGEKVFLECVQDMDHENMFWYRQDPGLGLRLIYFSYDVKMKEKGDIPEGYSVSREKKERFSLILESASTNQTSMYLCASRVDSTQPQHFGDGTRLSIL.

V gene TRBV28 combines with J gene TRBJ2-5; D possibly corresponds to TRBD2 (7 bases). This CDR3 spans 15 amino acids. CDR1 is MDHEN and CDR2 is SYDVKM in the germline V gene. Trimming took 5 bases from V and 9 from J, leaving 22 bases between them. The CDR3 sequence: CASSPPGGRRGAQYF. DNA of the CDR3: TGTGCCAGCAGTCCCCCCGGGGGGCGGAGGGGGGCCCAGTACTTC.